The 23 T cell receptor beta chains below all came from one sample that was sequenced in a study of T cell responses to AZD1222 COVID-19 vaccine. TCRdb's table, derived via immunoSEQ multiplex PCR, lists solely in-frame clones and lacks some. The sample consists of 95,000 to 150,000 clones, approximately 92% of them appearing once. The input for sequencing was peripheral blood, taken on day 0 of AZD1222 vaccination. The receptors here all came from an adult in good health.

The rearrangement uses TRBV5-1 and TRBJ2-5; the D is unclear. There are 13 residues in the CDR3. Trimming shortened V by 0 bases and J by 2 bases, and 5 bases separated the two germline ends. Germline V gene data show CDR1 as SGHRS and CDR2 as YFSETQ. The CDR3 bases are TGCGCCAGCAGCTTGGTCAGTCAAGAGACCCAGTACTTC. Its translation is CASSLVSQETQYF.

The genes are TRBV7-9 and TRBJ2-7; TRBD1 aligns across 7 bases. Germline V gives CDR1 SEHNR, CDR2 FQNEAQ (reference sequence). This CDR3 is 15 amino acids long. The V segment lost 2 bases and the J segment 2 bases; nucleotides outside the gene matches: 6. The CDR3 protein is CASSLQGQQTYEQYF. CDR3 in DNA: TGTGCCAGCAGCTTACAGGGACAGCAGACCTACGAGCAGTACTTC. The full variable domain, rest sourced from reference TRBV7-9 and TRBJ2-7, is DTGVSQNPRHKITKRGQNVTFRCDPISEHNRLYWYRQTLGQGPEFLTYFQNEAQLEKSRLLSDRFSAERPKGSFSTLEIQRTEQGDSAMYLCASSLQGQQTYEQYFGPGTRLTVT.

This chain connects TRBV13 to TRBJ1-6, with D possibly matching TRBD1 (6 bases). Germline V CDR1 and CDR2: PRHDT, FYEKMQ (reference sequence). V lost 4 bases and J lost 7, with 11 bases in between. The CDR3 spans 14 residues. CDR3: CASSYRRGNSPLHF. DNA of the CDR3: TGTGCCAGCAGCTATCGGAGGGGGAATTCACCCCTCCACTTT.

The CDR3 here is CASSFGEKLFF. The CDR3 DNA sequence: TGTGCCAGCAGCTTCGGTGAAAAACTGTTTTTT. The chain recombines TRBV11-2 with TRBJ1-4; D is ambiguous. This CDR3 contains 11 residues. Trimming left V 3 bases short and J 7 bases short, with 3 bases between. CDR1 is SGHAT and CDR2 is FQNNGV in the germline V gene.

The rearrangement links TRBV18 to TRBJ1-4; D remains ambiguous. Germline assignment: CDR1 KGHSH and CDR2 LQKENI. Trimming stripped 3 bases from V and 4 bases from J, with 12 bases between. This CDR3 has 15 residues. The CDR3 nucleotides are TGTGCCAGCTCACCCACCGTGGGGATTAATGAAAAACTGTTTTTT. Translated: CASSPTVGINEKLFF. The variable domain in full, completed from reference TRBV18 and TRBJ1-4, reads NAGVMQNPRHLVRRRGQEARLRCSPMKGHSHVYWYRQLPEEGLKFMVYLQKENIIDESGMPKERFSAEFPKEGPSILRIQQVVRGDSAAYFCASSPTVGINEKLFFGSGTQLSVL.

This clone was found once. This chain links TRBV6-6 with TRBJ1-1; tentative D call: TRBD1 (5 bases). Trimming shortened V by 4 bases and J by 1 base, and 7 bases separated the two germline ends. CDR3 size: 13 residues. Germline CDR1 and CDR2: MNHNY and SVGAGI (reference sequence). This chain's CDR3 is CASSSGGNTEAFF. For the CDR3, the DNA is TGTGCCAGCAGTTCTGGGGGGAACACTGAAGCTTTCTTT.

This chain connects TRBV28 to TRBJ1-5, with D perhaps TRBD1 (5 bases). V gave up 4 bases and J gave up 2 bases, with 12 bases separating them. CDR1 is MDHEN, CDR2 SYDVKM, per germline. CDR3 size: 15 residues. The CDR3 here is CASSYKGFGNQPQHF. CDR3 DNA: TGTGCCAGCAGTTATAAGGGGTTTGGCAATCAGCCCCAGCATTTT.

The rearrangement links TRBV4-3 to TRBJ1-5, with D uncertain. In germline, CDR1 is LGHNA, CDR2 YSLEER. Deletions cut 0 bases from V and 1 base from J, with 7 bases between. This CDR3 comprises 15 residues. CDR3 bases: TGCGCCAGCAGCCAAGAGTCTACAAGCAATCAGCCCCAGCATTTT. It is translated as CASSQESTSNQPQHF.

The chain uses TRBV3-1 (or the pseudogene TRBV3-2) and TRBJ2-7; 8 bases are a match to TRBD1. The V gene end was trimmed by 4 bases and the J gene end by 4 bases; junction bases not matched to a gene: 6. The CDR3 runs to 14 residues. The germline CDR1 and CDR2 sequences are LGHDT and YNNKEL (reference sequence). CDR3: CASSLTGAVYEQYF. CDR3 sequence (DNA): TGTGCCAGCAGCCTGACAGGGGCGGTATACGAGCAGTACTTC.

The chain combines TRBV19 with TRBJ2-7; D gene unclear. There are 14 residues in the CDR3. Germline V lookup: CDR1 LNHDA, CDR2 SQIVND (reference sequence). Deletions cut 3 bases from V and 3 bases from J, with 12 bases between. The CDR3 is CASSIPGGHYEQYF. The CDR3 DNA sequence: TGTGCCAGTAGTATCCCGGGCGGTCACTACGAGCAGTACTTC.

The chain combines TRBV27 with TRBJ1-5; the D gene is possibly TRBD1 (5 bases). The CDR3 runs to 14 residues. The ends were cut back, 5 bases at V and 5 bases at J, with 13 bases in the middle. Germline V gene lookup returns CDR1 MNHEY and CDR2 SMNVEV (reference sequence). In nucleotides, the CDR3 is TGTGCCAGCAGTCCCGGGACCGAAGATCAGCCCCAGCATTTT. It translates to CASSPGTEDQPQHF.

The chain uses TRBV28 and TRBJ2-1; 7 bases line up with TRBD2. The CDR3 consists of 11 residues. The V and J ends lost 3 bases and 12 bases, in that order; junction bases with no gene match: 2. The germline gives CDR1 MDHEN, CDR2 SYDVKM. CDR3 in amino acids: CASSFERGQFF. The DNA for the CDR3 is TGTGCCAGCAGTTTTGAGCGGGGGCAGTTCTTC.

The genes are TRBV29-1 and TRBJ2-4; a possible D gene is TRBD2 (6 bases). Germline V gene data show CDR1 as SQVTM and CDR2 as ANQGSEA. CDR3 size: 12 residues. Trimming took 3 bases from V and 8 from J, leaving 11 bases between them. The CDR3 DNA sequence: TGCAGCGTTGATTACGGGGGTGACATTCAGTACTTC. The encoded protein is CSVDYGGDIQYF.

For the CDR3, the DNA is TGTGCCAGCAGTACGGATTATAGCAATCAGCCCCAGCATTTT. It is translated as CASSTDYSNQPQHF. V and J are TRBV6-4 and TRBJ1-5; D is ambiguous. Germline loops: CDR1 MRHNA, CDR2 SNTAGT. V was cut by 5 bases and J by 0 bases, with 8 bases left in between. The CDR3 is 14 residues long.

In its sample, this clone was seen once. The chain has TRBV19 and TRBJ2-7; 8 positions match TRBD2. Losses at the gene ends were 5 bases for V and 1 base for J; bases not matched to a gene: 7. Germline-derived CDR1 and CDR2 are LNHDA and SQIVND (reference sequence). CDR3 length equals 15 residues. The chain's CDR3 is CASSLKTSGSYEQYF. The DNA for the CDR3 is TGTGCCAGTAGTTTAAAAACTAGCGGATCCTACGAGCAGTACTTC. The full variable domain, its missing parts supplied by reference TRBV19 and TRBJ2-7, is DGGITQSPKYLFRKEGQNVTLSCEQNLNHDAMYWYRQDPGQGLRLIYYSQIVNDFQKGDIAEGYSVSREKKESFPLTVTSAQKNPTAFYLCASSLKTSGSYEQYFGPGTRLTVT.

This chain connects TRBV10-3 to TRBJ1-1; TRBD1 is a possible D gene (5 bases). V lost 4 bases, J lost 1 base, and 10 bases lay in between. Germline values: CDR1 ENHRY, CDR2 SYGVKD. CDR3 length equals 14 residues. The CDR3, as DNA: TGTGCCATCAGTGTCGGGACCACGAACACTGAAGCTTTCTTT. It specifies CAISVGTTNTEAFF.

The rearrangement joins TRBV30 to TRBJ1-2; 10 nucleotides line up with TRBD1. V lost 5 bases, J lost 8 bases, and 5 bases stayed unmatched. Germline-derived CDR1 and CDR2 are GTSNPN and SVGIG (reference sequence). The CDR3 contains 12 residues. In nucleotides, the CDR3 is TGTGCCTGGGGACAGGGGGTCGGGGGCTACACCTTC. Protein sequence: CAWGQGVGGYTF.

The chain employs TRBV5-1 and TRBJ1-4; no definite D call. CDR1 SGHRS and CDR2 YFSETQ come from the germline V gene. The length of the CDR3 is 15 residues. Between the trimmed V and J ends, which lost 4 bases and 0 bases, there was a span of 10 bases. Here the CDR3 reads CASSLTIATNEKLFF. CDR3 DNA sequence: TGCGCCAGCAGCCTGACAATCGCAACTAATGAAAAACTGTTTTTT.

This clone has more than one count but fewer than ten. This sequence joins TRBV18 and TRBJ1-2; tentatively, D is TRBD1 (5 bases). This CDR3 contains 14 residues. Germline V gives CDR1 KGHSH, CDR2 LQKENI. V lost 2 bases and J lost 6, with 13 bases in between. The CDR3 loop reads CASSPTGPGDGYTF. Here the CDR3 DNA reads TGTGCCAGCTCACCAACAGGTCCGGGCGATGGCTACACCTTC.

The chain links TRBV27 to TRBJ2-1, with D perhaps matching TRBD1 (5 bases). The CDR3 totals 20 residues. Germline V gene sequence: CDR1 MNHEY, CDR2 SMNVEV (reference sequence). The V end lost 5 bases, the J end lost 1 base, and 27 bases lay between the germline ends. The CDR3, as DNA: TGTGCCAGCAGTCCCCCCCGGGCTAGACATAGTAGGGGTTCCTACAATGAGCAGTTCTTC. Its translation is CASSPPRARHSRGSYNEQFF.

V is TRBV7-9 and J is TRBJ1-1, with D possibly TRBD1 on 5 matching bases. Germline V gives CDR1 SEHNR, CDR2 FQNEAQ (reference sequence). V was pared by 9 bases and J by 4 bases, with 9 bases between. The CDR3 length is 11 residues. The DNA for the CDR3 is TGTGCCAGTTGGGGGACCACTGAAGCTTTCTTT. Amino acids: CASWGTTEAFF. The complete variable domain, with remaining parts taken from reference TRBV7-9 and TRBJ1-1, reads DTGVSQNPRHKITKRGQNVTFRCDPISEHNRLYWYRQTLGQGPEFLTYFQNEAQLEKSRLLSDRFSAERPKGSFSTLEIQRTEQGDSAMYLCASWGTTEAFFGQGTRLTVV.

V gene TRBV10-2 combines with J gene TRBJ2-7, with TRBD2 matching over 9 bases. The CDR3 extends over 14 amino acids. The V and J ends lost 7 bases and 4 bases, in that order; junction bases with no gene match: 8. Germline CDR1 and CDR2: WSHSY and SAAADI. CDR3: CASNIAGVEYEQYF. The CDR3 DNA reads as TGCGCCAGCAATATAGCGGGAGTGGAATACGAGCAGTACTTC.

The V gene is TRBV7-9, the J gene TRBJ1-3; tentatively, D is TRBD1 (6 bases). Trimming stripped 1 base from V and 0 bases from J, with 10 bases between. This CDR3 comprises 16 residues. CDR1 and CDR2 from the germline V gene are SEHNR and FQNEAQ (reference sequence). Written as DNA, the CDR3 is TGTGCCAGCAGCTTAGGTGGGGGGCTCTCTGGAAACACCATATATTTT. Translation gives CASSLGGGLSGNTIYF.